What follows describes a single T cell receptor beta chain. Its target is unknown. The data were taken from a study of cytomegalovirus exposure and HLA in healthy donors. Study background: Early on, a data release was issued that held about 85 million unique TCRs from HLA-typed donors. General observations from the study: Immune exposure data for these donors was limited to CMV serostatus.

PCR amplification relied on 60 Vbeta primers (plus 13 Jbeta primers). Libraries were prepared by immunoSEQ multiplex PCR; TCRdb keeps only in-frame clonotypes and omits some of them. The sample shows about 190,000 clones, 80% to 90% of them seen only once. Germline CDR1 and CDR2: SGHDT and YYEEEE. The CDR3 covers 13 residues. Trimming pared 4 bases from V and 4 bases from J, leaving 10 bases between. The sequenced sample consisted of PBMCs. J is TRBJ2-3 and V is TRBV5-6, with a tentative D call TRBD1 (6 bases). This clonotype was obtained from a woman between 25 and 40 years old in good health and CMV-seronegative. The CDR3 region is CASSTAGADTQYF. CDR3 coding DNA: TGTGCCAGCAGCACCGCAGGGGCAGATACGCAGTATTTT.